The clone carrying this T cell receptor beta chain occurred a few times. Its matching antigen is unknown. The data belong to a study of metastatic and nonmetastatic thyroid tumors. Overall study: It was across blood and tumor or nodule tissue from malignant and benign thyroid patients that repertoires were compared. Notes on the study in general: TCR beta diversity was reportedly significantly higher in malignant thyroid tumors than benign nodules, in blood and tumor.

The ends were cut back, 4 bases at V and 7 bases at J, with 7 bases in the middle. The CDR3 loop spans 12 amino acids. All patients reached thyroid surgery having received no treatment beforehand. Per the authors' pipeline: Between-group CDR3 differences, defined by clinicopathological status, yielded a distant-metastasis classifier for papillary thyroid cancer. TCRdb re-called the PCR reads with MiXCR. The V and J calls come from TCRdb's annotation, not from the publication. The data show about 7,300 clones, with about 20% seen just once and over 7.5% held by the top ten. Specimen: adjacent normal tissue. This chain connects TRBV12-3 or TRBV12-4 to TRBJ2-2; D call uncertain. The receptor was isolated from a female donor with papillary thyroid cancer or a benign thyroid nodule (not recorded which). Some clones in this sample may be carry-over from other donors' samples. CDR3 protein: CASSSNGGELFF. In DNA, the CDR3 is TGTGCCAGCAGTTCTAACGGCGGGGAGCTGTTTTTT.